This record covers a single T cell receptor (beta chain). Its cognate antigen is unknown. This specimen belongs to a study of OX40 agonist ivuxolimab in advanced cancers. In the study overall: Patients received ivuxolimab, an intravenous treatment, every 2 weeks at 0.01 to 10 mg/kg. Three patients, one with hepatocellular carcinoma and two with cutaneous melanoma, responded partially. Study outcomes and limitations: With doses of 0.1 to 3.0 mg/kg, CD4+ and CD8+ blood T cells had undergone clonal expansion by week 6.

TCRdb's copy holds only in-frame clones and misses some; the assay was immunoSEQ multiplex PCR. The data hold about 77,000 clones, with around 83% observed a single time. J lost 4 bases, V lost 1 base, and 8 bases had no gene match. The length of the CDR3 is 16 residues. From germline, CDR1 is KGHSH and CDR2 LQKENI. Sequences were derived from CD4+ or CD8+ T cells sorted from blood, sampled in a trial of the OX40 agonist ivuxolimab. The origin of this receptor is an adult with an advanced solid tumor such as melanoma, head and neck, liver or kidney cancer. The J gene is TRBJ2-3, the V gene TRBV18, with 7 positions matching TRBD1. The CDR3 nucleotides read TGTGCCAGCTCACCACTTGGGACAGCGAAGGCAGATACGCAGTATTTT. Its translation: CASSPLGTAKADTQYF.